A selection of T cell receptor beta chains follows, all from one sample in a study of immune cell composition in non-small cell lung cancer. Produced via immunoSEQ multiplex PCR; TCRdb's table is partial and in-frame only. Of about 9,000 clones listed, 76% were seen once; the top ten hold around 9.9%. Sequencing input: lung tumor tissue. Receptors originate from a human donor with non-small cell lung cancer. CDR3s leave out the opening cysteine and the closing phenylalanine or tryptophan.

v_gene: TRBV5-5; CDR3aa: ASNLGNTIY
v_gene: TRBV29-1; CDR3aa: SVVMGGGAF
v_gene: TRBV6-5; CDR3aa: ASAGMFSAF
v_gene: TRBV6-5; CDR3aa: ASSYGQSSPLH
v_gene: TRBV6-5; CDR3aa: ASSLGQGFSYEQY
v_gene: TRBV28; CDR3aa: ASRPRTGSSSYEQY
v_gene: TRBV9; CDR3aa: ASTGRTGGLHSNQPQH
v_gene: TRBV19; CDR3aa: ASTPNLAGVNNEQF
v_gene: TRBV5-1; CDR3aa: ASSLNRGYEQY
v_gene: TRBV20-1; CDR3aa: SANRDNEQF
v_gene: TRBV5-1; CDR3aa: ASSPGTGIGELF
v_gene: TRBV28; CDR3aa: ASSLFATGNTEAF
v_gene: TRBV5-1; CDR3aa: ASSFSQQETQY
v_gene: TRBV4-3; CDR3aa: ASSQDRAPWGYT
v_gene: TRBV5-1; CDR3aa: ASSLAAGGGYEQF